These 20 T cell receptor beta chains share one sample of origin, sequenced in a study of blood T cell repertoires in COVID-19. Profiled with immunoSEQ multiplex PCR; TCRdb holds only in-frame clones, not every one. Among under 250,000 clones listed, under 90% were seen once. The sequenced material came from peripheral blood. The receptors originated from a man in his forties or fifties with COVID-19, enrolled during active disease.

The chain links TRBV18 to TRBJ2-3; TRBD1 aligns across 7 bases. This CDR3 spans 15 amino acids. Losses at the gene ends were 3 bases for V and 3 bases for J; bases not matched to a gene: 6. The germline gives CDR1 KGHSH, CDR2 LQKENI. In DNA, the CDR3 is TGTGCCAGCTCACCTCGGACAGGAGGTACAGATACGCAGTATTTT. Protein: CASSPRTGGTDTQYF.

V is TRBV6-2 or TRBV6-3 and J is TRBJ1-5; D may be TRBD1 (6 bases). CDR3 length: 15 amino acids. CDR1 MNHEY and CDR2 SVGEGT come from the germline V gene. V gave up 4 bases and J gave up 0 bases, with 10 bases separating them. This CDR3 reads CASSLDSLSNQPQHF. As DNA, the CDR3 is TGTGCCAGCAGTTTGGACAGCCTTAGCAATCAGCCCCAGCATTTT.

Notes on this clone: This same CDR3 is encoded by further DNA sequences in the sample. The chain joins TRBV11-2 to TRBJ1-5, with TRBD1 identical over 8 bases. V shed 1 base, J shed 4 bases, and the junction held 0 bases outside the gene matches. The CDR3 runs to 14 residues. Germline CDR1 SGHAT, CDR2 FQNNGV. The CDR3: CASSLGQGNQPQHF. CDR3 sequence (DNA): TGTGCCAGCAGCTTAGGACAGGGGAATCAGCCCCAGCATTTT.

Details on this clone: Different DNA sequences within this sample yield the same CDR3. The V and J genes are TRBV7-2 and TRBJ1-1; D perhaps matches TRBD1 (5 bases). Germline CDR1 is SGHTA and CDR2 is FQGNSA. This CDR3 is built from 13 residues. Trimming removed 4 bases at V and 1 base at J, with 7 bases between. For the CDR3, the DNA is TGTGCCAGCAGCTCGCAGGGGAACACTGAAGCTTTCTTT. Translated, it gives CASSSQGNTEAFF. Full variable domain (rest looked up from reference TRBV7-2 and TRBJ1-1): GAGVSQSPSNKVTEKGKDVELRCDPISGHTALYWYRQSLGQGLEFLIYFQGNSAPDKSGLPSDRFSAERTGGSVSTLTIQRTQQEDSAVYLCASSSQGNTEAFFGQGTRLTVV.

The chain recombines TRBV7-9 with TRBJ2-1, with 9 bases aligning to TRBD2. CDR1 SEHNR and CDR2 FQNEAQ come from the germline V gene (reference sequence). J was trimmed by 7 bases and V by 0 bases; bases with no gene match: 7. The CDR3 consists of 16 residues. The CDR3 sequence: CASSLADASGMNEQFF. As DNA, the CDR3 is TGTGCCAGCAGCTTAGCGGACGCTAGCGGGATGAATGAGCAGTTCTTC.

This rearrangement joins TRBV10-3 to TRBJ2-6; the D gene is possibly TRBD2 (6 bases). V lost 6 bases and J lost 0, with 21 bases in between. There are 19 residues in the CDR3. Germline values: CDR1 ENHRY, CDR2 SYGVKD. CDR3 nucleotides: TGTGCCATCAGGGGAGCGGGCAAGACTCTGAGCTCTGGGGCCAACGTCCTGACTTTC. It specifies CAIRGAGKTLSSGANVLTF.

DNA for the CDR3: TGTGCCAGTAGTGCCCTACCGGGACAGGGCAATCAGCCCCAGCATTTT. Translated: CASSALPGQGNQPQHF. The chain carries TRBV19 and TRBJ1-5, with 8 bases lining up with TRBD1. Trimming removed 5 bases from V and 2 bases from J; junction bases left unmatched: 8. The CDR3 spans 16 residues. CDR1 is LNHDA, CDR2 SQIVND, per germline (reference sequence).

The genes are TRBV4-3 and TRBJ1-1; no reliable D call. The CDR3 spans 15 residues. Trimming took off 4 bases at V and 1 base at J, with 13 bases between the two ends. Germline V gene lookup returns CDR1 LGHNA and CDR2 YSLEER. The CDR3 protein is CASSRSPAGNTEAFF. For the CDR3, the DNA is TGCGCCAGCAGCCGGTCACCCGCGGGGAACACTGAAGCTTTCTTT.

The V and J genes are TRBV27 and TRBJ2-5; 10 positions agree with TRBD2. Germline V CDR1 and CDR2: MNHEY, SMNVEV (reference sequence). The CDR3 sequence is 15 residues long. V shed 3 bases and J 4 bases; nucleotides not matched to a gene: 5. In nucleotides, the CDR3 is TGTGCCAGCAGTTTTGTTCTAGCGGGAGTAGAGACCCAGTACTTC. As protein: CASSFVLAGVETQYF.

The chain employs TRBV10-3 and TRBJ1-6; TRBD1 matches at 7 bases. This CDR3 region has 13 residues. Germline V gives CDR1 ENHRY, CDR2 SYGVKD. The junction had 1 base not matched to a gene; V was cut back by 3 bases and J by 8 bases. CDR3 amino acids: CAISDGQDSPLHF. The DNA for the CDR3 is TGTGCCATCAGTGACGGACAGGATTCACCCCTCCACTTT.

V is TRBV19 and J is TRBJ2-7, with TRBD2 matching 10 bases. CDR3 length: 18 residues. The V gene's germline CDR1 is LNHDA and CDR2 SQIVND (reference sequence). After removal of 3 bases from V and 2 bases from J, the junction contained 13 bases not matched to a gene. CDR3 sequence (DNA): TGTGCCAGTAGTATCCTACCCACTACTAGCGGGACACCCTACGAGCAGTACTTC. The encoded protein is CASSILPTTSGTPYEQYF.

This chain joins TRBV9 and TRBJ2-1; TRBD1 matches 7 bases. V shed 3 bases, J shed 3 bases, and the junction held 3 bases outside the gene matches. The length of the CDR3 is 14 residues. CDR1 SGDLS and CDR2 YYNGEE come from the germline V gene. CDR3 DNA sequence: TGTGCCAGCAGCGACAGGGGTGGCTACAATGAGCAGTTCTTC. This translates into CASSDRGGYNEQFF.

The DNA for the CDR3 is TGTGCCAGCAGTTTACCCTCCCCGGCGGGGGGGCCCTACGAGCAGTACTTC. It encodes CASSLPSPAGGPYEQYF. V is TRBV6-2 or TRBV6-3 and J is TRBJ2-7, with 9 bases fitting TRBD2. The length of the CDR3 is 17 residues. The V gene end was trimmed by 4 bases and the J gene end by 2 bases; junction bases not matched to a gene: 12. Germline values: CDR1 MNHEY, CDR2 SVGEGT.

The DNA of the CDR3 is TGTGCCAGCAGTTTTTTCTCGGCCGGGGAGCTGTTTTTT. Protein: CASSFFSAGELFF. This chain connects TRBV27 to TRBJ2-2; no clear D gene. The CDR3 spans 13 residues. Germline-derived CDR1 and CDR2 are MNHEY and SMNVEV (reference sequence). V lost 3 bases and J lost 6, with 8 bases in between.

Turning to this clone: This CDR3 fails to terminate in the conserved phenylalanine or tryptophan, so it likely reflects a read error. The DNA is omitted, as the CDR3 cannot be located on it reliably, and the CDR3 follows TCRdb's listing. V and J are TRBV3-1 (or the pseudogene TRBV3-2) and TRBJ1-2. The V gene's germline CDR1 is LGHDT and CDR2 YNNKEL (reference sequence). 13 amino acids form the CDR3, both terminal residues included. CDR3 protein: CASSSDRGACGAV.

The rearrangement uses TRBV9 and TRBJ1-5; D call uncertain. V was trimmed by 4 bases and J by 4 bases, leaving 15 bases between them. From germline, CDR1 is SGDLS and CDR2 YYNGEE. The CDR3 covers 15 residues. The CDR3 here is CASSRYDTQNQPQHF. The DNA of the CDR3 is TGTGCCAGCAGCCGTTATGACACACAAAATCAGCCCCAGCATTTT. Drawing the rest from reference TRBV9 and TRBJ1-5, the complete variable domain is DSGVTQTPKHLITATGQRVTLRCSPRSGDLSVYWYQQSLDQGLQFLIQYYNGEERAKGNILERFSAQQFPDLHSELNLSSLELGDSALYFCASSRYDTQNQPQHFGDGTRLSIL.

This clone was observed a few times. The rearrangement uses TRBV18 and TRBJ1-2, with 8 bases that match TRBD1. The germline V gene has CDR1 KGHSH and CDR2 LQKENI. Germline trimming cut 4 bases from V and 8 bases from J; bases unmatched to any gene: 6. This CDR3 spans 13 amino acids. Here the CDR3 DNA reads TGTGCCAGCTCACAATCGACAGGGGAGGGCTACACCTTC. Its translation is CASSQSTGEGYTF.

V and J are TRBV2 and TRBJ1-5; no clear D gene. The CDR3 totals 15 residues. Germline CDR1 and CDR2: SNHLY and FYNNEI. Trimming cost V 2 bases and J 6 bases, with 14 bases left between them. The CDR3 sequence is CASSELPPPSQPQHF. The CDR3 DNA reads TGTGCCAGCAGTGAATTACCCCCGCCGAGTCAGCCCCAGCATTTT.

The V gene is TRBV11-3, the J gene TRBJ1-1; D remains ambiguous. The CDR3 runs 15 residues. V shed 3 bases and J shed 1 base, with 12 bases lying between them. CDR1 is SGHNT, CDR2 YENEEA, per germline. This CDR3 reads CASSLWPPPNTEAFF. CDR3 coding DNA: TGTGCCAGCAGCTTGTGGCCTCCACCGAACACTGAAGCTTTCTTT.

With regard to this clone: The sample holds other DNA sequences that translate to the same CDR3. The V and J genes are TRBV18 and TRBJ1-4; 7 bases fit TRBD1. The CDR3 runs 15 residues. Trimming at V came to 3 bases and at J to 2 bases, leaving 3 bases not matched to a gene. CDR1 and CDR2 from the germline V gene are KGHSH and LQKENI. For the CDR3, the DNA is TGTGCCAGCTCACCCCAACAGGGGACTAATGAAAAACTGTTTTTT. This sequence encodes CASSPQQGTNEKLFF.